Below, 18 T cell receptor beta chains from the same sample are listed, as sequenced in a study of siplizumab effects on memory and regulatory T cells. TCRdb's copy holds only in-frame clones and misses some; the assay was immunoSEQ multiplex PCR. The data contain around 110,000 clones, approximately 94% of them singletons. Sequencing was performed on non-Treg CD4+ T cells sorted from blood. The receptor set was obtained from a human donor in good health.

For the CDR3, the DNA is TGTGCCAGCACCCAACAGGGTTACGGAAACACCATATATTTT. Translated: CASTQQGYGNTIYF. The chain links TRBV6-1 to TRBJ1-3; D is perhaps TRBD1 (6 bases). V dropped 7 bases and J dropped 4 bases, with 14 bases sitting between them. Germline V gene sequence: CDR1 MNHNS, CDR2 SASEGT. The CDR3 has 14 amino acids.

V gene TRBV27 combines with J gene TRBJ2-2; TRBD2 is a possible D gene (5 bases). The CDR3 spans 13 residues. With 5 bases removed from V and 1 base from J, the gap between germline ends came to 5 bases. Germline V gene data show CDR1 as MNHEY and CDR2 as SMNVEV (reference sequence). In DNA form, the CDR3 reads TGTGCCAGCAGTAGCGGGAACACCGGGGAGCTGTTTTTT. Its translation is CASSSGNTGELFF.

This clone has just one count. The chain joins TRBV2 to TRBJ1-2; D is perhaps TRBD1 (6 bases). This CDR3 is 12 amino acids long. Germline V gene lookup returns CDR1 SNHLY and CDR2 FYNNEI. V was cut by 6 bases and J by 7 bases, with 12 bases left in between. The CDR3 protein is CASSGQGTGYTF. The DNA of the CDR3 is TGTGCCAGCAGCGGTCAGGGGACTGGCTACACCTTC.

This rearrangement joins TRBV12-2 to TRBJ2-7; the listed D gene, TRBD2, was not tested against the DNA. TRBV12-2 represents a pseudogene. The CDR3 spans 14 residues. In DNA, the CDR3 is TGTGCAAGTCGCTTAGATTATGAGGGAGGCGAGCAGTACTTC. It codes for CASRLDYEGGEQYF.

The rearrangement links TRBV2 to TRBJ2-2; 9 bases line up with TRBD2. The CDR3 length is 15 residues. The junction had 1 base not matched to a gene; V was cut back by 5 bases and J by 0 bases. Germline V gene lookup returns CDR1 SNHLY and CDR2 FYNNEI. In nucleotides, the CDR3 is TGTGCCAGCAGTCGCGGGAGGGCGAACACCGGGGAGCTGTTTTTT. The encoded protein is CASSRGRANTGELFF.

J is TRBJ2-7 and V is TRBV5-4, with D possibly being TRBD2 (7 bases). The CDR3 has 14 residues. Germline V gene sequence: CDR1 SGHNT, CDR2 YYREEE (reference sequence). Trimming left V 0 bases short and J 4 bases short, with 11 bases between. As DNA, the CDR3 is TGTGCCAGCAGCTTGGGCGGGGGCCGTTACGAGCAGTACTTC. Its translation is CASSLGGGRYEQYF.

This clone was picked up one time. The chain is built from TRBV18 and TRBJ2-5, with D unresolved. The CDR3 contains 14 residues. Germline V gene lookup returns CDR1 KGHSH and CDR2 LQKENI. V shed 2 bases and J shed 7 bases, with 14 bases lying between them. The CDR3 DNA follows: TGTGCCAGCTCACCAGGAGTCACCCGTTCGACCCAGTACTTC. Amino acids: CASSPGVTRSTQYF. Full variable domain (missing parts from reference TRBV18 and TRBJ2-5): NAGVMQNPRHLVRRRGQEARLRCSPMKGHSHVYWYRQLPEEGLKFMVYLQKENIIDESGMPKERFSAEFPKEGPSILRIQQVVRGDSAAYFCASSPGVTRSTQYFGPGTRLLVL.

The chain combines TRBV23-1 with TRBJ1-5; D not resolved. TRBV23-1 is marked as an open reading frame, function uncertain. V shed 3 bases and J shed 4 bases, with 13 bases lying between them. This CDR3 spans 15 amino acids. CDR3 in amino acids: CASSHISAKNQPQHF. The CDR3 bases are TGCGCCAGCAGTCATATATCGGCAAAAAATCAGCCCCAGCATTTT.

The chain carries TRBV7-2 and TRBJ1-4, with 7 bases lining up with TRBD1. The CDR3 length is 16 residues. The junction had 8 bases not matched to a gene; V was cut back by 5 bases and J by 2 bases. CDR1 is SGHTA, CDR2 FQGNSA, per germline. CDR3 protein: CASSPRLTGTNEKLFF. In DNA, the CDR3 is TGTGCCAGCAGCCCACGACTGACAGGGACTAATGAAAAACTGTTTTTT.

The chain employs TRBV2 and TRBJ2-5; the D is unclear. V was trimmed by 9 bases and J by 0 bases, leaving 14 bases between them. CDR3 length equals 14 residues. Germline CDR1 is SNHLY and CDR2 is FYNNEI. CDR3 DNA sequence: TGTGCCAGTACGACGGGTTGGTACCAAGAGACCCAGTACTTC. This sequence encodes CASTTGWYQETQYF.

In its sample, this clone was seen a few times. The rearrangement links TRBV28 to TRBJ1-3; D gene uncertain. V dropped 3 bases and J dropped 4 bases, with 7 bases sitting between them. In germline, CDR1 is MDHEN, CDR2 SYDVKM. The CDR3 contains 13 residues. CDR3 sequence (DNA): TGTGCCAGCAGTTTGGGTGGAGGAAACACCATATATTTT. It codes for CASSLGGGNTIYF.

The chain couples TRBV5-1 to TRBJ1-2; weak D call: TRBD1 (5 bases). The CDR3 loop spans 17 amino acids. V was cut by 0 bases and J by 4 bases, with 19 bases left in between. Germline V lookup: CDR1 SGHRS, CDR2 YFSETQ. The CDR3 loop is CASSLGFQGEIFYGYTF. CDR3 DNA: TGCGCCAGCAGCTTGGGATTTCAAGGGGAGATCTTCTATGGCTACACCTTC.

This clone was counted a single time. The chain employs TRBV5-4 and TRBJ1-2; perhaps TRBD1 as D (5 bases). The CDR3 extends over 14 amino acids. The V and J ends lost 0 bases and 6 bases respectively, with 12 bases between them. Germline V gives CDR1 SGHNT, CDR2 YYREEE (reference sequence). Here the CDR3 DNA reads TGTGCCAGCAGCTTGGCCGGCGGGGCTGATGGCTACACCTTC. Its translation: CASSLAGGADGYTF.

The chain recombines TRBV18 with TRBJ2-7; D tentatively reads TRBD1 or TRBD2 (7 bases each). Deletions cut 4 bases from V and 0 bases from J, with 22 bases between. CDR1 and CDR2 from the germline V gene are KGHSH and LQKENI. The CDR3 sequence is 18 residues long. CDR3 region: CASSHSPLQGRVSYEQYF. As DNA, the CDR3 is TGTGCCAGCTCACACTCGCCCTTACAGGGGAGGGTCTCCTACGAGCAGTACTTC.

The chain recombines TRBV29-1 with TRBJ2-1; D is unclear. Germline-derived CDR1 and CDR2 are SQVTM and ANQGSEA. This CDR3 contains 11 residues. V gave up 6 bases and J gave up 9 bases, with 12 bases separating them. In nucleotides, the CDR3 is TGCAGCGTCCCCGACAAGACTGAGCAGTTCTTC. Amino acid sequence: CSVPDKTEQFF.

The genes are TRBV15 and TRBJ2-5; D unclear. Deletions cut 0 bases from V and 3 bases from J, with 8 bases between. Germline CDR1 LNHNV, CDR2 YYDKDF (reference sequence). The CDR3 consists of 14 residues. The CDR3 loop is CATSRDPTKETQYF. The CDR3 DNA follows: TGTGCCACCAGCAGAGATCCCACTAAAGAGACCCAGTACTTC.

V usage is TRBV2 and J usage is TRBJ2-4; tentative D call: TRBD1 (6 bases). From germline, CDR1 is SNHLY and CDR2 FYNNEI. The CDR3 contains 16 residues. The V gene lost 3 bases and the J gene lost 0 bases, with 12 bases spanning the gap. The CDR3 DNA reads TGTGCCAGCAGTGAGTTCACAGGGAAAGCCAAAAACATTCAGTACTTC. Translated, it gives CASSEFTGKAKNIQYF.

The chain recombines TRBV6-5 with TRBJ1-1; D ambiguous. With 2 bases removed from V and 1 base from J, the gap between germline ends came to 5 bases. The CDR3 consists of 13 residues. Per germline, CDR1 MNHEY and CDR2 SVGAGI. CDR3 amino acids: CASSYTGNTEAFF. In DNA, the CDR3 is TGTGCCAGCAGTTACACGGGGAACACTGAAGCTTTCTTT.